A single sample is the source of the 9 T cell receptor beta chains below, sequenced in a study of regulatory T cells in long-lasting Graves disease. Sequencing libraries for TCR beta were prepared with iRepertoire HTBI primers and Arm-PCR of CDR3 regions. Via MiXCR, TCRdb re-called the multiplex PCR reads, giving one row per CDR3 protein. The table records approximately 400,000 distinct CDR3 sequences, under 15% of them present only once. The time point is: newly diagnosed GD, antithyroid drugs for less than 3 months. RNA extracted from PBMCs served as the sequencing template. In addition, the sample was reused for a study of T cells in Graves' hyperthyroidism and ophthalmopathy.

Sequenced material: peripheral blood mononuclear cells (PBMCs), taken at new diagnosis, from a patient treated with antithyroid drugs. The receptors originated from a woman aged 25 to 39 with Graves disease.

This clonotype showed up many times. The chain carries TRBV3-1 and TRBJ1-5, with D uncertain. V was clipped by 5 bases and J by 4 bases, with 6 bases between them. The CDR3 is made up of 12 amino acids. Germline lookup yields CDR1 LGHDT and CDR2 YNNKEL (reference sequence). This chain's CDR3 is CASSNGNQPQHF. CDR3 coding DNA: TGTGCCAGCAGCAACGGGAATCAGCCCCAGCATTTT.

The V call is TRBV28, the J call TRBJ2-3; D unresolved. The CDR3 totals 16 residues. The germline V and J ends were trimmed by 5 bases and 0 bases, with 15 bases remaining between them. CDR1 is MDHEN and CDR2 is SYDVKM in the germline V gene. The CDR3 protein is CASSPRVIPSTDTQYF. The CDR3, as DNA: TGTGCCAGCAGTCCCCGGGTTATCCCTAGCACAGATACGCAGTATTTT.

This clonotype occurred many times. The rearrangement uses TRBV2 and TRBJ2-7; the D gene is possibly TRBD1 (6 bases). This CDR3 has 12 residues. The germline V gene encodes CDR1 SNHLY and CDR2 FYNNEI. V was shortened by 5 bases and J by 5 bases, with 10 bases between the two germline ends. The CDR3 bases are TGTGCCAGCAGTCCTTCAGGGGACGAGCAGTACTTC. Amino acid sequence: CASSPSGDEQYF.

This clonotype was detected ten times or more. This CDR3 reads CASSDKRGADTQYF. The CDR3 nucleotides read TGTGCCAGCAGCGACAAACGGGGTGCAGATACGCAGTATTTT. This chain uses TRBV11-2 with TRBJ2-3; possibly TRBD2 for D (5 bases). Trimming stripped 5 bases from V and 4 bases from J, with 13 bases between. This CDR3 contains 14 residues. Germline-derived CDR1 and CDR2 are SGHAT and FQNNGV.

This clonotype was detected only a few times. The rearrangement joins TRBV24-1 to TRBJ1-1; TRBD1 might be the D (5 bases). V lost 1 base and J lost 1, with 12 bases in between. The germline CDR1 and CDR2 sequences are KGHDR and SFDVKD. The CDR3 is made up of 16 amino acids. The CDR3: CATSDFPQDRNTEAFF. Here the CDR3 DNA reads TGTGCCACCAGTGATTTCCCTCAAGACAGGAACACTGAAGCTTTCTTT.

This clonotype showed up many times. This chain uses TRBV3-1 with TRBJ2-7, with D tentatively TRBD2 (6 bases). The CDR3 runs to 14 residues. Trimming pared 4 bases from V and 1 base from J, leaving 11 bases between. Germline CDR1 LGHDT, CDR2 YNNKEL (reference sequence). CDR3 in amino acids: CASSPWDSSYEQYF. The CDR3 DNA is TGTGCCAGCAGCCCCTGGGACTCTTCCTACGAGCAGTACTTC.

This clonotype was observed at least ten times. This sequence joins TRBV20-1 and TRBJ2-7; perhaps D is TRBD1 or TRBD2 (6 bases each). Trimming took 3 bases from V and 6 from J, leaving 18 bases between them. CDR1 DFQATT and CDR2 SNEGSKA come from the germline V gene (reference sequence). There are 14 residues in the CDR3. CDR3 bases: TGCAGTGCTAGGAGGGGGGCTGGCTCTGTCGAGCAGTACTTC. It translates to CSARRGAGSVEQYF.

This clonotype was seen ten or more times. A junction end diverges from the germline sequence, so it may reflect a read error. The chain recombines TRBV28 with TRBJ2-7; 11 nucleotides agree with TRBD2. The germline V gene encodes CDR1 MDHEN and CDR2 SYDVKM. The CDR3 loop spans 15 amino acids. The CDR3 nucleotides read TGTGCCTGCAGTCCCGGACTAGCGGGTAGGGACGAGCAGTACTTC. Its protein product is CACSPGLAGRDEQYF.

The table lists this clonotype with many counts. V and J are TRBV30 and TRBJ2-3; tentatively, D is TRBD1 (5 bases). The V end was cut by 0 bases, the J end by 1 base, with 11 bases between. This CDR3 spans 15 amino acids. Germline V gene sequence: CDR1 GTSNPN, CDR2 SVGIG (reference sequence). CDR3 bases: TGTGCCTGGAGTGTATCAGGGCAGGGCACAGATACGCAGTATTTT. The encoded protein is CAWSVSGQGTDTQYF.